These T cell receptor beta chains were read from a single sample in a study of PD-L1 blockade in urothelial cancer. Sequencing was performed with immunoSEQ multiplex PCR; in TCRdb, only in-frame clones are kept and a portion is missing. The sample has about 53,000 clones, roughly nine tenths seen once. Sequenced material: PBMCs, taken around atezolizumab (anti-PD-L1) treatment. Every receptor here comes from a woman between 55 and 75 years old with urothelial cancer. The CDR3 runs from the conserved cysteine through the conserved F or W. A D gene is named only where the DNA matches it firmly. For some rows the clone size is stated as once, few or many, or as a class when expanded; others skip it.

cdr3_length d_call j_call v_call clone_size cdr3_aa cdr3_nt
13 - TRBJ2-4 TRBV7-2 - CASSQQGLGIQYF TGTGCCAGCAGCCAACAGGGTCTAGGCATTCAGTACTTC
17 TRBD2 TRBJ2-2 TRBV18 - CASSPLQRGRGTGELFF TGTGCCAGCTCACCACTTCAGCGGGGAAGGGGCACCGGGGAGCTGTTTTTT
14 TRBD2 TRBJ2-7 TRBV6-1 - CASSYTGGGMEQYF TGTGCCAGCAGTTATACGGGGGGAGGGATGGAGCAGTACTTC
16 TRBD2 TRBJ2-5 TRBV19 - CASSIWASGGEETQYF TGTGCCAGTAGTATTTGGGCTAGCGGGGGCGAGGAGACCCAGTACTTC
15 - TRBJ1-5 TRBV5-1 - CASSPGGGSNQPQHF TGCGCCAGCAGCCCCGGGGGGGGTAGCAATCAGCCCCAGCATTTT
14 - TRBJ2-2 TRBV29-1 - CSVDPIGDTGELFF TGCAGCGTTGACCCTATCGGGGACACCGGGGAGCTGTTTTTT
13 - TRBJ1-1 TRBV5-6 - CASSSTVNTEAFF TGTGCCAGCAGCTCTACAGTGAACACTGAAGCTTTCTTT
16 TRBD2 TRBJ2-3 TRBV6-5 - CASSSDTSGSRDTQYF TGTGCCAGCAGTTCCGATACTAGCGGGAGTAGAGATACGCAGTATTTT
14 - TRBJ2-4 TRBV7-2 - CASSLVRVENIQYF TGTGCCAGCAGCTTGGTCAGGGTCGAAAACATTCAGTACTTC
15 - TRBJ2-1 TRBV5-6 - CASSTLVTSYNEQFF TGTGCCAGCAGCACACTAGTAACCTCCTACAATGAGCAGTTCTTC
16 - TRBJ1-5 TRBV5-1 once CASIGLFIGGNQPQHF TGCGCCAGCATCGGACTATTCATTGGGGGCAATCAGCCCCAGCATTTT